Below, 28 T cell receptor beta chains from the same sample are listed, as sequenced in a study of T cell responses to AZD1222 COVID-19 vaccine. Profiled with immunoSEQ multiplex PCR; TCRdb holds only in-frame clones, not every one. The table has some 130,000 clones, approximately 92% seen once. The source was peripheral blood, collected 28 days after the second AZD1222 dose. Receptor source: an adult who received the AZD1222 COVID-19 vaccine.

This clone was detected only once. The chain is built from TRBV2 and TRBJ2-5, with 9 bases fitting TRBD2. Germline trimming cut 0 bases from V and 2 bases from J; bases unmatched to any gene: 7. Looked up from germline, CDR1 is SNHLY and CDR2 is FYNNEI. CDR3 length equals 17 residues. The CDR3 bases are TGTGCCAGCAGTGAAGCGCTTCTAGCGGGGATACAAGAGACCCAGTACTTC. Translation gives CASSEALLAGIQETQYF.

This sequence joins TRBV11-2 and TRBJ2-7; no clear D gene. Germline V lookup: CDR1 SGHAT, CDR2 FQNNGV. The V gene lost 2 bases and the J gene lost 3 bases, with 14 bases spanning the gap. The CDR3 extends over 15 amino acids. The CDR3 region is CASSLFRTSNYEQYF. The CDR3 DNA is TGTGCCAGCAGCTTATTTCGGACGTCGAACTACGAGCAGTACTTC.

The chain combines TRBV7-3 with TRBJ2-5; D is unclear. V was cut by 5 bases and J by 1 base, with 17 bases left in between. The CDR3 extends over 16 amino acids. Germline assignment: CDR1 SGHTA and CDR2 FQGTGA. The DNA for the CDR3 is TGTGCCAGCAGCCCTCAATCGCATCCCCTCCAAGAGACCCAGTACTTC. Translating gives CASSPQSHPLQETQYF. The full variable domain, in which reference TRBV7-3 and TRBJ2-5 provide the parts outside the CDR3, is GAGVSQTPSNKVTEKGKYVELRCDPISGHTALYWYRQSLGQGPEFLIYFQGTGAADDSGLPNDRFFAVRPEGSVSTLKIQRTERGDSAVYLCASSPQSHPLQETQYFGPGTRLLVL.

Comments on this clone: Other nucleotide sequences from this sample produce the same CDR3. The J gene is TRBJ1-5, the V gene TRBV7-2; maybe TRBD1 (6 bases). Germline V gene data show CDR1 as SGHTA and CDR2 as FQGNSA. Trimming left V 1 base short and J 0 bases short, with 7 bases between. This CDR3 contains 15 residues. CDR3 loop: CASSLVGGSNQPQHF. The CDR3, as DNA: TGTGCCAGCAGCTTAGTAGGGGGTAGCAATCAGCCCCAGCATTTT.

Only one count was recorded for this clone. The V call is TRBV2, the J call TRBJ1-3; unclear D gene. The V gene lost 7 bases and the J gene lost 0 bases, with 7 bases spanning the gap. The CDR3 is 13 amino acids. The germline V gene has CDR1 SNHLY and CDR2 FYNNEI. Here the CDR3 reads CASISDSGNTIYF. CDR3 nucleotide sequence: TGTGCCAGCATTTCTGACTCTGGAAACACCATATATTTT. The whole variable domain, filled in from reference TRBV2 and TRBJ1-3, reads EPEVTQTPSHQVTQMGQEVILRCVPISNHLYFYWYRQILGQKVEFLVSFYNNEISEKSEIFDDQFSVERPDGSNFTLKIRSTKLEDSAMYFCASISDSGNTIYFGEGSWLTVV.

J is TRBJ1-1 and V is TRBV10-3, with TRBD1 identical over 7 bases. CDR3 size: 13 residues. With V trimmed by 8 bases and J by 1 base, 4 bases remained unmatched. Germline CDR1 and CDR2: ENHRY and SYGVKD. The CDR3 loop is CAIRGQRNTEAFF. The CDR3 nucleotides are TGTGCCATCCGGGGACAGCGGAACACTGAAGCTTTCTTT.

The rearrangement links TRBV5-8 to TRBJ1-6; D is unclear. CDR1 and CDR2 (germline): SGHTS, YDEGEE. With 2 bases removed from V and 6 bases from J, the gap between germline ends came to 12 bases. This CDR3 spans 15 amino acids. In nucleotides, the CDR3 is TGTGCCAGCAGCTTTCAACAAGTCTTTAATTCACCCCTCCACTTT. Translation: CASSFQQVFNSPLHF. The variable domain in full, with the rest retrieved from reference TRBV5-8 and TRBJ1-6, is EAGVTQSPTHLIKTRGQQATLRCSPISGHTSVYWYQQALGLGLQFLLWYDEGEERNRGNFPPRFSGRQFPNYSSELNVNALELEDSALYLCASSFQQVFNSPLHFGNGTRLTVT.

The chain employs TRBV4-3 and TRBJ2-7; 8 nucleotides align to TRBD2. The J segment lost 4 bases and the V segment lost 4 bases, leaving 3 bases of the junction unmatched. CDR1 is LGHNA, CDR2 YSLEER, per germline. CDR3 length equals 13 residues. CDR3 in DNA: TGCGCCAGCAGCCTCGGCGGGGGGTACGAGCAGTACTTC. Amino acids: CASSLGGGYEQYF.

The chain couples TRBV6-1 to TRBJ2-3, with D possibly TRBD1 on 5 matching bases. The V gene lost 2 bases and the J gene lost 9 bases, with 15 bases spanning the gap. Looked up from germline, CDR1 is MNHNS and CDR2 is SASEGT. This CDR3 has 14 amino acids. The CDR3: CASSEWGRVETQYF. CDR3 nucleotide sequence: TGTGCCAGCAGTGAATGGGGCAGGGTTGAGACGCAGTATTTT.

The rearrangement joins TRBV3-1 (or the pseudogene TRBV3-2) to TRBJ1-6; possibly TRBD1 for D (5 bases). Germline V gene sequence: CDR1 LGHDT, CDR2 YNNKEL (reference sequence). The CDR3 contains 14 residues. V shed 8 bases and J shed 7 bases, with 15 bases lying between them. The CDR3 loop is CASGRDRLNSPLHF. The CDR3 bases are TGTGCCAGCGGGCGGGACCGACTCAATTCACCCCTCCACTTT.

The chain couples TRBV6-1 to TRBJ2-7; D might be TRBD1 (5 bases). V dropped 3 bases and J dropped 0 bases, with 12 bases sitting between them. CDR3 length: 15 residues. The germline gives CDR1 MNHNS, CDR2 SASEGT. As DNA, the CDR3 is TGTGCCAGCAGTGAGGATCAGGGCGGCTCCTACGAGCAGTACTTC. This encodes CASSEDQGGSYEQYF.

This chain links TRBV7-9 with TRBJ1-5; 7 bases are a match to TRBD1. CDR1 SEHNR and CDR2 FQNEAQ come from the germline V gene (reference sequence). The CDR3 length is 12 residues. The ends lost 8 bases at V and 5 bases at J; junction bases unmatched: 3. For the CDR3, the DNA is TGTGCCAGCCGGGACAGTGATCAGCCCCAGCATTTT. Translation: CASRDSDQPQHF.

The chain is built from TRBV12-3 or TRBV12-4 and TRBJ1-1; no definite D call. There are 13 residues in the CDR3. Trimming shortened V by 6 bases and J by 3 bases, and 11 bases separated the two germline ends. DNA for the CDR3: TGTGCCAGCAGCTTGCAGGAAGACACTGAAGCTTTCTTT. Protein sequence: CASSLQEDTEAFF.

The chain recombines TRBV27 with TRBJ2-1; D may be TRBD1 or TRBD2 (6 bases each). V lost 2 bases and J 4 bases, leaving 12 bases between the germline ends. CDR3 length: 15 amino acids. Per germline, CDR1 MNHEY and CDR2 SMNVEV (reference sequence). DNA for the CDR3: TGTGCCAGCAGTTTAGACGGGGGCCAATACAATGAGCAGTTCTTC. Protein: CASSLDGGQYNEQFF.

The chain joins TRBV7-9 to TRBJ1-2; D perhaps matches TRBD1 (6 bases). V lost 7 bases and J lost 4, with 16 bases in between. This CDR3 has 14 amino acids. CDR1 is SEHNR, CDR2 FQNEAQ, per germline (reference sequence). The CDR3 DNA sequence: TGTGCCAGCACCGGTCGGACAGAGATCTATGGCTACACCTTC. It is translated as CASTGRTEIYGYTF.

Only one count was recorded for this clone. The V and J genes are TRBV27 and TRBJ1-2, with a weak D call TRBD1 (5 bases). CDR3 length equals 14 residues. Trimming removed 2 bases at V and 5 bases at J, with 12 bases between. Germline V gives CDR1 MNHEY, CDR2 SMNVEV (reference sequence). This CDR3 is CASSLGTDTYGYTF. CDR3 DNA: TGTGCCAGCAGTTTAGGGACGGATACATATGGCTACACCTTC.

This chain connects TRBV5-1 to TRBJ2-3; tentatively, D is TRBD1 (5 bases). There are 14 residues in the CDR3. Trimming removed 6 bases from V and 3 bases from J, with 14 bases in between. Germline V CDR1 and CDR2: SGHRS, YFSETQ. DNA for the CDR3: TGCGCCAGCATCAGGGTCCCGGGTACAGATACGCAGTATTTT. Translating gives CASIRVPGTDTQYF.

The chain uses TRBV5-1 and TRBJ1-4; unclear D gene. Trimming took off 0 bases at V and 5 bases at J, with 14 bases between the two ends. The CDR3 length is 16 residues. The V gene's germline CDR1 is SGHRS and CDR2 YFSETQ. The CDR3, as DNA: TGCGCCAGCAGCTTGGCCTCGGACTGGCGAAATGAAAAACTGTTTTTT. Translation: CASSLASDWRNEKLFF.

In the case of this clone: At one boundary the junction diverges from the germline segment, which might be a read error. The J gene is TRBJ2-1, the V gene TRBV3-1 (or the pseudogene TRBV3-2); 10 bases are shared with TRBD2. The CDR3 spans 19 residues. Germline CDR1 and CDR2: LGHDT and YNNKEL (reference sequence). As DNA, the CDR3 is TGTGCCAGCAGCGAAGACCGAGTAGCGGGGGGCCGAGCCTACAATGAGCAGTTCTTC. Translated, it gives CASSEDRVAGGRAYNEQFF.

The chain has TRBV18 and TRBJ1-2, with D uncertain. The V and J ends lost 3 bases and 3 bases respectively, with 11 bases between them. Germline loops: CDR1 KGHSH, CDR2 LQKENI. The CDR3 contains 14 residues. CDR3 in amino acids: CASSPTSLDYGYTF. CDR3 in DNA: TGTGCCAGCTCACCTACGTCCCTCGACTATGGCTACACCTTC.

The chain recombines TRBV30 with TRBJ1-5, with no clear D. The germline V gene encodes CDR1 GTSNPN and CDR2 SVGIG (reference sequence). This CDR3 is built from 12 residues. Trimming stripped 5 bases from V and 0 bases from J, with 5 bases between. CDR3 coding DNA: TGTGCCTGGGATAATAGCAATCAGCCCCAGCATTTT. Encoded protein: CAWDNSNQPQHF.

This clone was seen a single time. This chain joins TRBV7-6 and TRBJ2-3; 7 nucleotides match TRBD2. Per the germline V gene, CDR1 is SGHVS and CDR2 is FNYEAQ. The CDR3 length is 16 residues. V lost 5 bases, J lost 2 bases, and 10 bases stayed unmatched. The CDR3 DNA sequence: TGTGCCAGCAGCCAACCGCTGGGAGGGGCCACAGATACGCAGTATTTT. Translating it yields CASSQPLGGATDTQYF. The full variable domain, rest sourced from reference TRBV7-6 and TRBJ2-3, is GAGVSQSPRYKVTKRGQDVALRCDPISGHVSLYWYRQALGQGPEFLTYFNYEAQQDKSGLPNDRFSAERPEGSISTLTIQRTEQRDSAMYRCASSQPLGGATDTQYFGPGTRLTVL.

The chain is built from TRBV19 and TRBJ1-5; D perhaps matches TRBD1 (6 bases). Looked up from germline, CDR1 is LNHDA and CDR2 is SQIVND (reference sequence). CDR3 size: 14 residues. Trimming removed 5 bases at V and 3 bases at J, with 11 bases between. The CDR3 DNA reads TGTGCCAGTAGTCCCACAGGGCCCAATCAGCCCCAGCATTTT. This translates into CASSPTGPNQPQHF.

This chain uses TRBV6-2 or TRBV6-3 with TRBJ1-2; 9 bases are a match to TRBD1. The CDR3 totals 16 residues. Per the germline V gene, CDR1 is MNHEY and CDR2 is SVGEGT. J was trimmed by 6 bases and V by 5 bases; bases with no gene match: 13. The CDR3 is CASSAGQGQGSNGYTF. The CDR3 region has the DNA TGTGCCAGCAGTGCCGGACAGGGACAGGGATCGAATGGCTACACCTTC.

The genes are TRBV28 and TRBJ1-6; D possibly corresponds to TRBD1 (6 bases). The germline V gene encodes CDR1 MDHEN and CDR2 SYDVKM. The V end lost 3 bases, the J end lost 7 bases, and 16 bases lay between the germline ends. This CDR3 is built from 16 residues. The CDR3 loop reads CASSLSGDLGNSPLHF. The CDR3 DNA is TGTGCCAGCAGTTTGTCAGGGGATCTTGGAAATTCACCCCTCCACTTT.

The chain recombines TRBV9 with TRBJ1-2; D remains unclear. The germline CDR1 and CDR2 sequences are SGDLS and YYNGEE. The CDR3 loop spans 13 amino acids. Trimming took off 6 bases at V and 3 bases at J, with 12 bases between the two ends. For the CDR3, the DNA is TGTGCCAGCAACGGGGTGGCCGACTATGGCTACACCTTC. This codes for CASNGVADYGYTF.

This sequence joins TRBV2 and TRBJ2-5; 9 nucleotides align to TRBD2. Looked up from germline, CDR1 is SNHLY and CDR2 is FYNNEI. The CDR3 length is 16 residues. Losses at the gene ends were 5 bases for V and 3 bases for J; bases not matched to a gene: 10. The CDR3 protein is CASSRIAGAREETQYF. The CDR3 DNA reads as TGTGCCAGCAGTAGGATAGCGGGGGCCCGAGAAGAGACCCAGTACTTC.

The genes are TRBV28 and TRBJ2-3; D is undetermined. From germline, CDR1 is MDHEN and CDR2 SYDVKM. The V and J ends lost 1 base and 5 bases respectively, with 16 bases between them. The CDR3 is made up of 16 amino acids. The CDR3 is CASSLFVFWVGDTQYF. CDR3 nucleotide sequence: TGTGCCAGCAGTTTATTCGTTTTCTGGGTGGGAGATACGCAGTATTTT.